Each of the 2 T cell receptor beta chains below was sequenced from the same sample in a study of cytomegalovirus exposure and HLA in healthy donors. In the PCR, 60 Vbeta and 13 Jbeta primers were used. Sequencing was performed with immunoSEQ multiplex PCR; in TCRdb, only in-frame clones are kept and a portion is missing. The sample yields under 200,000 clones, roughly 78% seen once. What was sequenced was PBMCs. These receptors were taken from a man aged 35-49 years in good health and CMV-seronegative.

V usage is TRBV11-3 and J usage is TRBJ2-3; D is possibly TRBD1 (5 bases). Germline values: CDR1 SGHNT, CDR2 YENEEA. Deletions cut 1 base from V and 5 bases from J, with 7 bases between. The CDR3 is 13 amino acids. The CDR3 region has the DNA TGTGCCAGCAGCTTAGGGCAGGGAGATACGCAGTATTTT. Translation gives CASSLGQGDTQYF.

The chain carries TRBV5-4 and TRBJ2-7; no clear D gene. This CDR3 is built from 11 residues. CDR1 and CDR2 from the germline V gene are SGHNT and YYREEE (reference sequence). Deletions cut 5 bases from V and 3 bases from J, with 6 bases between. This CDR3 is CASSFGYEQYF. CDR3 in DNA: TGTGCCAGCAGTTTCGGCTACGAGCAGTACTTC.